The 18 T cell receptor beta chains presented below share a single source sample, sequenced in a study of shared clonotypes between healthy human individuals. Here immunoSEQ multiplex PCR was the method, and the copy in TCRdb shows in-frame clones only, minus some. The sample includes millions of clones, around nine tenths of them seen just once. Sequences were obtained from naive CD4+ T cells sorted from blood. Described subset: CD45RA+ positively selected. The receptor set was obtained from a man between 18 and 29 years old in good health.

This sequence joins TRBV4-3 and TRBJ1-3; D may be TRBD1 (6 bases). V was clipped by 4 bases and J by 5 bases, with 9 bases between them. The CDR3 runs to 13 residues. Germline CDR1 is LGHNA and CDR2 is YSLEER. CDR3 sequence: CASSPDSRNTIYF. In DNA form, the CDR3 reads TGCGCCAGCAGCCCGGACAGCAGAAACACCATATATTTT.

This CDR3 reads CASSLADRDNEKLFF. The DNA for the CDR3 is TGCGCCAGCAGCTTGGCGGACAGGGATAATGAAAAACTGTTTTTT. This chain joins TRBV5-1 and TRBJ1-4; 8 nucleotides match TRBD1. Germline CDR1 reads SGHRS; CDR2 reads YFSETQ. This CDR3 comprises 15 residues. The V segment lost 0 bases and the J segment 4 bases; nucleotides outside the gene matches: 2.

V and J are TRBV5-4 and TRBJ1-1; D may be TRBD1 (5 bases). The CDR3 is 16 residues long. Trimming cost V 6 bases and J 5 bases, with 23 bases left between them. CDR1 and CDR2 from the germline V gene are SGHNT and YYREEE (reference sequence). CDR3 protein: CASTSGGEFLTTEAFF. Written as DNA, the CDR3 is TGTGCCAGCACCTCGGGGGGGGAGTTTCTCACAACTGAAGCTTTCTTT.

The chain recombines TRBV6-1 with TRBJ2-5; 7 positions agree with TRBD2. The CDR3 is 15 amino acids. V lost 8 bases and J lost 5; bases outside the gene matches: 14. The V gene's germline CDR1 is MNHNS and CDR2 SASEGT. For the CDR3, the DNA is TGTGCCAGCGATGGGATAGGGCTCGGGGGGGAGACCCAGTACTTC. It codes for CASDGIGLGGETQYF.

The chain carries TRBV19 and TRBJ2-3, with TRBD1 matching 9 bases. Germline V gene lookup returns CDR1 LNHDA and CDR2 SQIVND (reference sequence). Losses at the gene ends were 0 bases for V and 0 bases for J; bases not matched to a gene: 7. The CDR3 is 18 amino acids. The chain's CDR3 is CASSIDLNGQGSTDTQYF. CDR3 in DNA: TGTGCCAGTAGTATAGATCTCAACGGACAGGGGAGCACAGATACGCAGTATTTT.

This sequence joins TRBV4-1 and TRBJ1-1; the D is unclear. The CDR3 is 14 amino acids. Germline CDR1 is MGHRA and CDR2 is YSYEKL. Trimming stripped 2 bases from V and 1 base from J, with 8 bases between. CDR3 loop: CASSQLGRNTEAFF. The CDR3 DNA is TGCGCCAGCAGCCAATTAGGCAGGAACACTGAAGCTTTCTTT.

This sequence joins TRBV10-1 and TRBJ1-1; 7 nucleotides match TRBD1. Trimming removed 0 bases from V and 5 bases from J; junction bases left unmatched: 3. This CDR3 is built from 14 residues. Germline loops: CDR1 WNHNN, CDR2 SYGVQD (reference sequence). Here the CDR3 DNA reads TGCGCCAGCAGTGAGTCGACAGGGTGGACTGAAGCTTTCTTT. It is translated as CASSESTGWTEAFF.

This CDR3 reads CASSKGTSGRRDEQFF. The CDR3 bases are TGTGCCAGTAGTAAAGGGACTAGCGGGAGGAGGGATGAGCAGTTCTTC. The chain couples TRBV19 to TRBJ2-1, with 15 nucleotides matching TRBD2. V lost 4 bases, J lost 8 bases, and 6 bases stayed unmatched. The germline V gene has CDR1 LNHDA and CDR2 SQIVND (reference sequence). The CDR3 loop spans 16 amino acids.

The V and J genes are TRBV11-2 and TRBJ2-1; TRBD2 matches at 7 bases. The germline V gene has CDR1 SGHAT and CDR2 FQNNGV. V shed 1 base and J 9 bases; nucleotides not matched to a gene: 0. This CDR3 region has 12 residues. The CDR3 coding sequence is TGTGCCAGCAGCTTAGGCGGGGGTGAGCAGTTCTTC. Its protein product is CASSLGGGEQFF.

Worth noting for this clone: The sample holds other DNA sequences that translate to the same CDR3. The V call is TRBV10-1, the J call TRBJ1-5, with D possibly being TRBD1 (6 bases). This CDR3 is built from 13 residues. The germline CDR1 and CDR2 sequences are WNHNN and SYGVQD (reference sequence). With 2 bases removed from V and 7 bases from J, the gap between germline ends came to 9 bases. In DNA, the CDR3 is TGCGCCAGCAGTGAGACAGGGTCGCAGCCCCAGCATTTT. This encodes CASSETGSQPQHF.

The chain is built from TRBV5-1 and TRBJ1-1; D gene ambiguous. This CDR3 has 14 residues. CDR1 SGHRS and CDR2 YFSETQ come from the germline V gene. Deletions cut 1 base from V and 3 bases from J, with 10 bases between. CDR3 DNA: TGCGCCAGCAGCTTGAAATCGTGGGACACTGAAGCTTTCTTT. Protein sequence: CASSLKSWDTEAFF.

The chain uses TRBV7-2 and TRBJ2-2; D is ambiguous. Trimming shortened V by 5 bases and J by 3 bases, and 13 bases separated the two germline ends. The CDR3 is made up of 15 amino acids. In germline, CDR1 is SGHTA, CDR2 FQGNSA. CDR3 sequence: CASSPAQSHTGELFF. The CDR3 DNA reads TGTGCCAGCAGCCCCGCACAGTCCCACACCGGGGAGCTGTTTTTT.

The chain uses TRBV27 and TRBJ1-6; D not resolved. Looked up from germline, CDR1 is MNHEY and CDR2 is SMNVEV (reference sequence). Trimming cost V 6 bases and J 1 base, with 13 bases left between them. The CDR3 has 16 residues. CDR3 amino acids: CASSGTGFSYNSPLHF. In nucleotides, the CDR3 is TGTGCCAGCAGCGGAACGGGGTTTTCCTATAATTCACCCCTCCACTTT.

The chain uses TRBV5-1 and TRBJ2-1, with a weak D call TRBD1 (6 bases). Germline V CDR1 and CDR2: SGHRS, YFSETQ. The CDR3 is 15 amino acids. Trimming left V 2 bases short and J 0 bases short, with 9 bases between. For the CDR3, the DNA is TGCGCCAGCAGCTTTACAGGGTACTCCTACAATGAGCAGTTCTTC. Protein product: CASSFTGYSYNEQFF.

V usage is TRBV6-6 and J usage is TRBJ1-4; D perhaps matches TRBD1 (5 bases). Germline CDR1 MNHNY, CDR2 SVGAGI (reference sequence). V was clipped by 4 bases and J by 8 bases, with 11 bases between them. The CDR3 runs to 13 residues. CDR3 residues: CASSWGRREKLFF. The DNA of the CDR3 is TGTGCCAGCAGTTGGGGGAGGCGGGAAAAACTGTTTTTT.

The chain couples TRBV6-1 to TRBJ1-3; D ambiguous. This CDR3 has 14 amino acids. Between the trimmed V and J ends, which lost 1 base and 4 bases, there was a span of 8 bases. Germline CDR1 and CDR2: MNHNS and SASEGT. CDR3 in DNA: TGTGCCAGCAGTGAAGTAGGGCGCGGAAACACCATATATTTT. Protein: CASSEVGRGNTIYF.

The chain links TRBV6-5 to TRBJ1-2; D uncertain. Trimming left V 7 bases short and J 4 bases short, with 13 bases between. The CDR3 runs 13 residues. In germline, CDR1 is MNHEY, CDR2 SVGAGI. The CDR3 region is CASTSPAIYGYTF. CDR3 DNA: TGTGCCAGCACTTCCCCGGCGATCTATGGCTACACCTTC.

This chain joins TRBV19 and TRBJ1-5; TRBD1 might be the D (5 bases). The germline V gene encodes CDR1 LNHDA and CDR2 SQIVND (reference sequence). This CDR3 region has 15 residues. The V end was cut by 7 bases, the J end by 3 bases, with 16 bases between. CDR3 region: CASTPLGENNQPQHF. The CDR3 DNA follows: TGTGCCAGTACCCCTTTGGGGGAGAACAATCAGCCCCAGCATTTT.